This T cell receptor beta chain was obtained from a study of T cell responses to AZD1222 COVID-19 vaccine. Regarding this clone: Its matching antigen is unknown.

The CDR3 totals 18 residues. CDR1 and CDR2 (germline): GTSNPN, SVGIG (reference sequence). Unmatched junction bases numbered 16, after V lost 1 base and J lost 7 bases. The study's findings and limits: The span of vaccine-associated CD4 TCRs extended across spike, with dominance at 160-218 and 743-854. Rises in breadth and depth of Spike-specific TCRs came after two AZD1222 doses.

Assay: immunoSEQ multiplex PCR; the TCRdb copy retains only in-frame clones and omits some. Among around 78,000 clones listed, approximately 86% were seen once. The V and J genes are TRBV30 and TRBJ2-2, with 9 bases that match TRBD2. This clonotype was sampled from an adult in good health. The material was peripheral blood, obtained on day 0 of MenACWY control vaccination. The CDR3 spells CAWSATGTSTLYGGELFF. As DNA, the CDR3 is TGTGCCTGGAGTGCGACCGGGACTAGCACCCTGTATGGCGGGGAGCTGTTTTTT.